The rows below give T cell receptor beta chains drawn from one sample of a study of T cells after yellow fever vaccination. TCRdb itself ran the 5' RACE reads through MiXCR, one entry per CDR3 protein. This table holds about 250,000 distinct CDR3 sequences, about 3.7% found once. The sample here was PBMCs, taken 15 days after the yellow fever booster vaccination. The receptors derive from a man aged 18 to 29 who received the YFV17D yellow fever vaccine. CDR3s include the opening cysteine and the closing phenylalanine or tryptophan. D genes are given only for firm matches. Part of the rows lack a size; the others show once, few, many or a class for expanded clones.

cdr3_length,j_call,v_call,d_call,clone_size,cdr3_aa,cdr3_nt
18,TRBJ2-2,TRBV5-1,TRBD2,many,CASSSLPTSGGVHGELFF,TGCGCCAGCAGCTCTCTCCCGACTAGCGGGGGGGTACACGGGGAGCTGTTTTTT
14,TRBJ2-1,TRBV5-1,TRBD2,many,CASSGASGGNEQFF,TGCGCCAGCTCTGGGGCTAGCGGGGGCAATGAGCAGTTCTTC
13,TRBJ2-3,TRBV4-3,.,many,CASSQASTDTQYF,TGCGCCAGCAGCCAAGCTAGCACAGATACGCAGTATTTT
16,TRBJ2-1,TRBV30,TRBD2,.,CAWEDRYSVAGGPGFF,TGTGCCTGGGAGGACCGATACTCGGTCGCGGGGGGGCCGGGATTCTTC
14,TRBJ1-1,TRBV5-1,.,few,CASTFGGTNTEAFF,TGCGCCAGCACGTTCGGGGGGACTAACACTGAAGCTTTCTTT
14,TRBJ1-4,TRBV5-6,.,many,CASRTTGSNEKLFF,TGTGCCAGCAGAACAACAGGGTCTAATGAAAAACTGTTTTTT
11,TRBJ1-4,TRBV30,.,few,CAWSVTKKLFF,TGTGCCTGGAGTGTTACCAAAAAACTGTTTTTT
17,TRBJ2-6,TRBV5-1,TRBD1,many,CASSLGQEISGANVLTF,TGCGCCAGCAGCTTAGGACAGGAAATCTCTGGGGCCAACGTCCTGACTTTC
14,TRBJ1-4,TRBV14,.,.,CASLEGTFDEKLFF,TGTGCCAGTCTCGAGGGGACTTTTGATGAAAAACTGTTTTTT
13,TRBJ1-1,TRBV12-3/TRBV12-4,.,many,CASSPTGQIKAFF,TGTGCCAGCAGTCCCACTGGCCAGATAAAAGCTTTCTTT
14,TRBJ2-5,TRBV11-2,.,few,CASSLTTSEETQYF,TGTGCCAGCAGCCTAACGACGTCTGAAGAGACCCAGTACTTC
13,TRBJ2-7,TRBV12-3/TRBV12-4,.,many,CASSLRGAVEQYF,TGTGCCAGCAGTTTACGGGGAGCGGTCGAGCAGTACTTC
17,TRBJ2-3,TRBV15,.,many,CATSRDLGAAPPSTQYF,TGTGCCACCAGCAGAGACCTGGGAGCCGCCCCCCCCAGTACGCAGTATTTT
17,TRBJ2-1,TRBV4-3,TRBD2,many,CASSQDPGRGGYNEQFF,TGCGCCAGCAGCCAAGATCCAGGGCGGGGGGGCTACAATGAGCAGTTCTTC
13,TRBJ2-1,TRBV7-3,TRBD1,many,CASSYRDSNEQFF,TGTGCCAGCAGCTACCGGGACAGCAATGAGCAGTTCTTC
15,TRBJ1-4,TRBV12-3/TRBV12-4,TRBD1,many,CASRRTGGANEKLFF,TGTGCCAGCAGAAGGACAGGGGGCGCAAATGAAAAACTGTTTTTT
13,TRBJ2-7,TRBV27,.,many,CASSSGSHYEQYF,TGTGCCAGCAGTTCCGGGTCTCACTACGAGCAGTACTTC
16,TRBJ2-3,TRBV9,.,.,CASSVGNGQGADTQYF,TGTGCCAGCAGCGTAGGCAATGGGCAGGGTGCAGATACGCAGTATTTT
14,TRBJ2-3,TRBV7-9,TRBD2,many,CASSLAGLVDTQYF,TGTGCCAGCAGCTTAGCGGGACTAGTAGATACGCAGTATTTT
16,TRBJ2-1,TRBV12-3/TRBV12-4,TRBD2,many,CASSLAPSGGGSEQFF,TGTGCCAGCAGTTTAGCTCCTAGCGGGGGGGGTTCTGAGCAGTTCTTC
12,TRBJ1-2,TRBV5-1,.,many,CASSLSEGGYTF,TGCGCCAGCAGCTTGTCGGAAGGGGGCTACACCTTC
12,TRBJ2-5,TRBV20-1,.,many,CSAGDGKETQYF,TGCAGTGCCGGGGACGGAAAAGAGACCCAGTACTTC
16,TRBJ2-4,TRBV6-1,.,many,CASRGGGYQSQNIQYF,TGTGCCAGCAGGGGAGGGGGGTACCAATCACAAAACATTCAGTACTTC
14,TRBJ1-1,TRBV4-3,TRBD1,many,CASSQEDRGPEAFF,TGCGCCAGCAGCCAAGAGGACAGGGGACCTGAAGCTTTCTTT
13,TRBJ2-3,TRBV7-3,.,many,CASGRGNTDTQYF,TGTGCCAGCGGTCGGGGAAACACAGATACGCAGTATTTT
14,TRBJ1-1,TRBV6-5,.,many,CASSWQGLNTEAFF,TGTGCCAGCAGTTGGCAGGGTTTGAACACTGAAGCTTTCTTT
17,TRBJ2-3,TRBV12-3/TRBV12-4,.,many,CASSLKVGGRVTDTQYF,TGTGCCAGCAGTTTAAAAGTTGGGGGGCGGGTCACAGATACGCAGTATTTT
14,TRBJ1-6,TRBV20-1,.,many,CSARYPTNNSPLHF,TGCAGTGCTAGATATCCGACGAATAATTCACCCCTCCACTTT
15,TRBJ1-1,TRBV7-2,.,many,CASSLALSGSTEAFF,TGTGCCAGCAGCTTAGCGCTTTCGGGTTCCACTGAAGCTTTCTTT
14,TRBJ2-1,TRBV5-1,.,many,CASSLGFAYNEQFF,TGCGCCAGCAGCTTGGGTTTTGCCTACAATGAGCAGTTCTTC
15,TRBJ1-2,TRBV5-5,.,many,CASNLGLAGVDGYTF,TGTGCCAGCAACCTTGGTCTGGCAGGGGTGGACGGCTACACCTTC
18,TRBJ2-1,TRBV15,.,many,CATSRDLLGAGFYNEQFF,TGTGCCACCAGCAGAGATCTGCTGGGAGCCGGCTTCTACAATGAGCAGTTCTTC
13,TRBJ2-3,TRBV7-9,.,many,CASSLYGGDTQYF,TGTGCCAGCAGCTTGTACGGGGGAGATACGCAGTATTTT
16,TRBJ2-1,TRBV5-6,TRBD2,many,CASSLGLAGAYNEQFF,TGTGCCAGCAGCTTGGGACTAGCGGGGGCCTACAATGAGCAGTTCTTC
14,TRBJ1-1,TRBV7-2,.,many,CASSQGGVNTEAFF,TGTGCCAGCTCCCAGGGTGGAGTGAACACTGAAGCTTTCTTT
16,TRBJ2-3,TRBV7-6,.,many,CASSSPGGGGALTQYF,TGTGCCAGCAGCTCCCCCGGAGGGGGGGGGGCATTAACGCAGTATTTT
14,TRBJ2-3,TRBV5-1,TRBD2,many,CASSSRGGIDTQYF,TGCGCCAGCAGCTCCCGGGGGGGCATAGATACGCAGTATTTT
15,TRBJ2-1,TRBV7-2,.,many,CASSLVRDWYNEQFF,TGTGCCAGCAGCTTAGTCCGGGACTGGTACAATGAGCAGTTCTTC
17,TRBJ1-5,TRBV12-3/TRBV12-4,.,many,CASSLWQASNSNQPQHF,TGTGCCAGCAGTTTATGGCAGGCATCTAATAGCAATCAGCCCCAGCATTTT
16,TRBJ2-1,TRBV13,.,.,CASSLRRGRAYNEQFF,TGTGCCAGCAGCTTAAGGAGGGGCAGAGCCTACAATGAGCAGTTCTTC
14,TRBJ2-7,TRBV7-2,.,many,CASSFQGLSYEQYF,TGTGCCAGCAGCTTTCAGGGGTTGTCCTACGAGCAGTACTTC
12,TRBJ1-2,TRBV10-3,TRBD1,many,CAISDRGYGYTF,TGTGCCATCAGTGACAGGGGGTATGGCTACACCTTC
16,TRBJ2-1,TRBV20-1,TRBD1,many,CSASRQGASSYNEQFF,TGCAGTGCTAGCCGCCAGGGGGCCTCCTCATACAATGAGCAGTTCTTC
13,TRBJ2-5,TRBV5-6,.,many,CASSSARQETQYF,TGTGCCAGCAGCTCAGCCCGACAAGAGACCCAGTACTTC
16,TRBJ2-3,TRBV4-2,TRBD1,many,CASSYWTGRSTDTQYF,TGTGCCAGCAGCTACTGGACAGGGCGGAGCACAGATACGCAGTATTTT